This record concerns one T cell receptor (beta chain) sequence. What it binds is not known. Researchers ran the PCR with 60 Vbeta and 13 Jbeta primers. Original processing methods: Later reanalysis found 80 million or so unique TCR beta chains, roughly 10 million of them shared. Repertoires were generated with immunoSEQ multiplex PCR, while TCRdb's copy carries only in-frame clones and drops some. V and J calls and clone size follow that table, whereas D and trimming were derived from the DNA. The repertoire holds fewer than 200,000 clones, with 65% to 75% as singletons. The data belong to a study of cytomegalovirus exposure and HLA in healthy donors. As for the study in general: From HLA-typed donors, an early data release held around 80 million unique TCRs. Study-wide points: Indistinguishable V segments, including TRBV6-2 and TRBV6-3, were excluded.

Trimming removed 4 bases from V and 5 bases from J; junction bases left unmatched: 16. This CDR3 region has 18 residues. Germline V lookup: CDR1 SGHRS, CDR2 YFSETQ. The V and J genes are TRBV5-1 and TRBJ1-5; TRBD1 matches 9 bases. This receptor was obtained from a girl between 10 and 17 years old in good health and CMV-seronegative. Sequencing used PBMCs. The CDR3 region is CASSEGTGRDRADQPQHF. CDR3 DNA: TGCGCCAGCAGCGAAGGGACAGGGAGAGATAGGGCTGATCAGCCCCAGCATTTT.